Presented here are 16 T cell receptor beta chains from one specimen sequenced in a study of cytomegalovirus exposure and HLA in healthy donors. Vbeta (60) and Jbeta (13) primers were used in the PCR. Profiled with immunoSEQ multiplex PCR; TCRdb holds only in-frame clones, not every one. The repertoire holds approximately 110,000 clones, with around two thirds as singletons. The material sequenced was PBMCs. These receptors were obtained from a man aged 50 to 59 in good health and CMV-seropositive.

The chain has TRBV10-3 and TRBJ2-1; TRBD2 matches at 10 bases. The CDR3 covers 15 residues. Looked up from germline, CDR1 is ENHRY and CDR2 is SYGVKD. Trimming cost V 5 bases and J 1 base; bases outside gene matches: 2. CDR3 protein: CAISPGLASYNEQFF. DNA for the CDR3: TGTGCCATCAGTCCGGGACTAGCGTCCTACAATGAGCAGTTCTTC.

V gene TRBV4-1 combines with J gene TRBJ2-7; D is undetermined. From germline, CDR1 is MGHRA and CDR2 YSYEKL. V was clipped by 2 bases and J by 1 base, with 18 bases between them. The CDR3 has 17 amino acids. The CDR3 DNA reads as TGCGCCAGCAGCCAATTCGCCCCGGTCTTCTTTTCCTACGAGCAGTACTTC. It yields the protein CASSQFAPVFFSYEQYF.

The rearrangement joins TRBV5-1 to TRBJ1-4, with TRBD1 matching 7 bases. Germline V gene lookup returns CDR1 SGHRS and CDR2 YFSETQ. CDR3 length: 14 residues. After removal of 1 base from V and 7 bases from J, the junction contained 4 bases not matched to a gene. The CDR3 sequence: CASSLRQGAEKLFF. The CDR3 coding sequence is TGCGCCAGCAGCTTGCGACAGGGAGCTGAAAAACTGTTTTTT.

Sample share makes this clone medium-sized. The chain joins TRBV4-1 to TRBJ2-7, with TRBD1 matching 7 bases. CDR3 size: 13 residues. V lost 4 bases, J lost 2 bases, and 2 bases stayed unmatched. The V gene's germline CDR1 is MGHRA and CDR2 YSYEKL. CDR3 sequence reads: CASSPGQTYEQYF. CDR3 in DNA: TGCGCCAGCAGCCCGGGACAGACCTACGAGCAGTACTTC.

CDR3 sequence: CASSKQGSSYEQYF. The DNA of the CDR3 is TGTGCCAGCAGTAAACAGGGTAGTTCCTACGAGCAGTACTTC. The genes are TRBV27 and TRBJ2-7, with D perhaps matching TRBD1 (6 bases). The CDR3 sequence is 14 residues long. Between the trimmed V and J ends, which lost 5 bases and 1 base, there was a span of 12 bases. Looked up from germline, CDR1 is MNHEY and CDR2 is SMNVEV (reference sequence).

This clone was recorded once. The chain couples TRBV7-3 to TRBJ1-2; D call uncertain. V was pared by 9 bases and J by 2 bases, with 10 bases between. Germline V lookup: CDR1 SGHTA, CDR2 FQGTGA. The CDR3 totals 12 residues. The CDR3 DNA is TGTGCCAGGAGGGAAAGAAACTATGGCTACACCTTC. Protein sequence: CARRERNYGYTF.

This clone was counted once. The rearrangement links TRBV2 to TRBJ1-3; possible D gene TRBD1, 5 bases. This CDR3 spans 14 amino acids. The V and J ends lost 7 bases and 1 base respectively, with 11 bases between them. CDR1 is SNHLY and CDR2 is FYNNEI in the germline V gene. The CDR3 region has the DNA TGTGCCAGCACTAGACAGCTTTCTGGAAACACCATATATTTT. Protein sequence: CASTRQLSGNTIYF.

The CDR3 DNA sequence: TGTGCCAGCAGCAAAGGGACGGTGGGACAGCCGAACTCTGGGGCCAACGTCCTGACTTTC. It specifies CASSKGTVGQPNSGANVLTF. V gene TRBV21-1 combines with J gene TRBJ2-6; the tabulated D call, TRBD1, remains unverified against the DNA. TRBV21-1 is annotated as a pseudogene. This CDR3 has 20 amino acids.

This clone was seen only a few times. The rearrangement links TRBV5-5 to TRBJ2-7; 10 bases match TRBD1. This CDR3 is 16 amino acids long. In germline, CDR1 is SGHKS, CDR2 YYEKEE (reference sequence). Trimming removed 0 bases from V and 6 bases from J; junction bases left unmatched: 9. The CDR3, as DNA: TGTGCCAGCAGCTTGGAACTGGGACAGGGGAACCGCGAGCAGTACTTC. It codes for CASSLELGQGNREQYF.

V gene TRBV18 combines with J gene TRBJ2-7; possibly TRBD2 for D (6 bases). The CDR3 totals 13 residues. Between the trimmed V and J ends, which lost 4 bases and 5 bases, there was a span of 12 bases. Germline-derived CDR1 and CDR2 are KGHSH and LQKENI. CDR3 in DNA: TGTGCCAGCTCACAGGGAGGTTCGCACGAGCAGTACTTC. This gives the protein CASSQGGSHEQYF.

The chain combines TRBV28 with TRBJ2-7; 8 nucleotides agree with TRBD1. CDR1 and CDR2 (germline): MDHEN, SYDVKM. Trimming removed 2 bases from V and 4 bases from J; junction bases left unmatched: 13. CDR3 length equals 17 residues. CDR3 DNA sequence: TGTGCCAGCAGTTTACCCTCGACAGGGGAATTGAGGTACGAGCAGTACTTC. This encodes CASSLPSTGELRYEQYF.

The rearrangement joins TRBV10-3 to TRBJ2-7; 9 bases match TRBD1. The germline CDR1 and CDR2 sequences are ENHRY and SYGVKD. V shed 3 bases, J shed 6 bases, and the junction held 6 bases outside the gene matches. This CDR3 is 14 amino acids long. This CDR3 is CAISEGTGTSEQYF. The CDR3 bases are TGTGCCATCAGTGAAGGGACAGGGACCTCCGAGCAGTACTTC.

Here the CDR3 DNA reads TGTGCCAGGAAAACCCCCTGGGCAGGGTCGAGGATGAACACTGAAGCTTTCTTT. The encoded protein is CARKTPWAGSRMNTEAFF. This sequence joins TRBV2 and TRBJ1-1; D is perhaps TRBD1 (5 bases). Trimming took 9 bases from V and 0 from J, leaving 26 bases between them. This CDR3 region has 18 residues. CDR1 is SNHLY and CDR2 is FYNNEI in the germline V gene.

The chain is built from TRBV6-5 and TRBJ2-3; D perhaps matches TRBD2 (6 bases). The CDR3 extends over 16 amino acids. Trimming stripped 4 bases from V and 2 bases from J, with 16 bases between. CDR1 and CDR2 from the germline V gene are MNHEY and SVGAGI. CDR3 in DNA: TGTGCCAGCAGTTTAGGGCCCGCGGGGATCACAGATACGCAGTATTTT. Its protein is CASSLGPAGITDTQYF.

The chain uses TRBV5-8 and TRBJ1-2, with TRBD1 matching 11 bases. V lost 4 bases to trimming and J lost 7 bases; unmatched junction nucleotides: 6. Germline V lookup: CDR1 SGHTS, CDR2 YDEGEE. This CDR3 is 14 amino acids long. This CDR3 is CASSSRDRGVGYTF. The CDR3 nucleotides read TGTGCCAGCAGCAGCCGGGACAGGGGGGTTGGCTACACCTTC.

The V and J genes are TRBV18 and TRBJ2-5, with D possibly matching TRBD1 (6 bases). The CDR3 has 14 residues. V was shortened by 6 bases and J by 5 bases, with 16 bases between the two germline ends. The germline V gene has CDR1 KGHSH and CDR2 LQKENI. The chain's CDR3 is CASSPTGMRETQYF. The CDR3 nucleotides are TGTGCCAGCTCGCCTACAGGGATGAGGGAGACCCAGTACTTC.